Below, one T cell receptor (beta chain) is given with its context. A second PCR, run for roughly 7 to 11 cycles, used a sample-barcoded 5' primer plus a J-beta primer mix. TCRdb ran MiXCR on the 5' RACE reads and lists one entry per CDR3 protein. Among 850,000 to 1,000,000 distinct CDR3 sequences listed, roughly half were seen once. The source of the sample is a study of blood T cells in healthy people across ages. The germline gives CDR1 WNHNN, CDR2 SYGVQD (reference sequence). CDR3 size: 13 residues. Trimming took 10 bases from V and 4 from J; bases not matched to a gene: 8. Peripheral blood samples of around 9.3 milliliters were drawn from each donor.

The sequenced sample was blood. The V and J genes are TRBV10-1 and TRBJ1-2; 8 positions match TRBD1. This sequence was found in a woman aged 55-75 years in good health. DNA of the CDR3: TGCGCCAACCGGACAGGGAAAAGCTATGGCTACACCTTC. Translated, it gives CANRTGKSYGYTF.